The 20 T cell receptor beta chains presented below share a single source sample, sequenced in a study of blood T cell repertoires in COVID-19. Repertoires were generated with immunoSEQ multiplex PCR, while TCRdb's copy carries only in-frame clones and drops some. The sample has nearly 80,000 clones; 80% to 85% are singletons. Sequenced material: peripheral blood. The receptors originated from a woman in her seventies with acute or convalescent COVID-19.

V gene TRBV9 combines with J gene TRBJ2-1; 9 bases map to TRBD2. CDR1 SGDLS and CDR2 YYNGEE come from the germline V gene. Trimming took 0 bases from V and 8 from J; bases not matched to a gene: 6. This CDR3 region has 15 residues. The chain's CDR3 is CASSVVLAGADEQFF. The DNA for the CDR3 is TGTGCCAGCAGCGTAGTGTTAGCGGGAGCCGATGAGCAGTTCTTC.

The chain carries TRBV11-3 and TRBJ2-7; 7 positions agree with TRBD1. The CDR3 is 15 amino acids. The V gene end was trimmed by 6 bases and the J gene end by 5 bases; junction bases not matched to a gene: 13. Germline CDR1 reads SGHNT; CDR2 reads YENEEA. The CDR3 DNA sequence: TGTGCCAGCAGACGTAGGGGGCAAGAGAAGGACGAGCAGTACTTC. This translates into CASRRRGQEKDEQYF.

This chain connects TRBV7-2 to TRBJ2-7; 9 positions match TRBD2. CDR3 length: 14 residues. Germline assignment: CDR1 SGHTA and CDR2 FQGNSA. V gave up 3 bases and J gave up 1 base; unmatched junction bases: 1. CDR3 in amino acids: CASSLTSGSYEQYF. The DNA for the CDR3 is TGTGCCAGCAGCTTGACTAGCGGTTCCTACGAGCAGTACTTC.

The rearrangement uses TRBV5-1 and TRBJ2-7; no reliable D call. In germline, CDR1 is SGHRS, CDR2 YFSETQ. The CDR3 is 13 amino acids. The V gene lost 2 bases and the J gene lost 1 base, with 7 bases spanning the gap. CDR3 in amino acids: CASSFEWSYEQYF. The CDR3, as DNA: TGCGCCAGCAGCTTCGAGTGGTCCTACGAGCAGTACTTC.

In its sample, this clone was seen a few times. This chain joins TRBV6-1 and TRBJ1-5, with D maybe TRBD1 (5 bases). There are 13 residues in the CDR3. The germline CDR1 and CDR2 sequences are MNHNS and SASEGT. V lost 1 base and J lost 5, with 6 bases in between. The CDR3 sequence: CASSEGDYQPQHF. Here the CDR3 DNA reads TGTGCCAGCAGTGAAGGGGACTATCAGCCCCAGCATTTT.

This chain connects TRBV19 to TRBJ2-3; 8 positions agree with TRBD2. After removal of 2 bases from V and 4 bases from J, the junction contained 5 bases not matched to a gene. The germline gives CDR1 LNHDA, CDR2 SQIVND (reference sequence). The CDR3 sequence is 15 residues long. In DNA, the CDR3 is TGTGCCAGTAGTATATCGGGAGGGCCGGCAGATACGCAGTATTTT. Its protein is CASSISGGPADTQYF.

V and J are TRBV6-5 and TRBJ2-1; 7 nucleotides line up with TRBD2. Germline lookup yields CDR1 MNHEY and CDR2 SVGAGI. The CDR3 runs 14 residues. V lost 7 bases and J lost 4; bases outside the gene matches: 7. CDR3 region: CASTPSGGYNEQFF. CDR3 bases: TGTGCCAGCACGCCTAGCGGAGGTTACAATGAGCAGTTCTTC.

The chain is built from TRBV5-5 and TRBJ1-3; D gene uncertain. The CDR3 spans 16 residues. Germline loops: CDR1 SGHKS, CDR2 YYEKEE (reference sequence). V dropped 0 bases and J dropped 0 bases, with 10 bases sitting between them. The CDR3 loop reads CASSLAEGYSGNTIYF. DNA of the CDR3: TGTGCCAGCAGCTTGGCGGAGGGTTACTCTGGAAACACCATATATTTT. The entire variable domain, with the rest obtained from reference TRBV5-5 and TRBJ1-3, is as follows: DAGVTQSPTHLIKTRGQQVTLRCSPISGHKSVSWYQQVLGQGPQFIFQYYEKEERGRGNFPDRFSARQFPNYSSELNVNALLLGDSALYLCASSLAEGYSGNTIYFGEGSWLTVV.

V and J are TRBV6-1 and TRBJ2-7, with a possible D match to TRBD1 (6 bases). Germline V CDR1 and CDR2: MNHNS, SASEGT. CDR3 length: 15 amino acids. V lost 4 bases and J lost 0, with 13 bases in between. CDR3 sequence: CASSGRDTGSYEQYF. The CDR3 region has the DNA TGTGCCAGCAGTGGCCGGGACACGGGCTCCTACGAGCAGTACTTC.

This sequence joins TRBV9 and TRBJ2-2, with 7 nucleotides matching TRBD1. The CDR3 has 16 residues. The germline gives CDR1 SGDLS, CDR2 YYNGEE. Losses at the gene ends were 0 bases for V and 3 bases for J; bases not matched to a gene: 5. The CDR3 nucleotides are TGTGCCAGCAGCGTAGCTCCTACAGGGGACACCGGGGAGCTGTTTTTT. This encodes CASSVAPTGDTGELFF.

V is TRBV29-1 and J is TRBJ2-1, with unresolved D. The germline V gene encodes CDR1 SQVTM and CDR2 ANQGSEA. CDR3 length: 12 residues. Deletions cut 4 bases from V and 9 bases from J, with 13 bases between. CDR3 sequence: CSVARQAGEQFF. The CDR3 DNA reads as TGCAGCGTTGCCAGGCAGGCCGGTGAGCAGTTCTTC.

The chain has TRBV7-2 and TRBJ2-3; TRBD2 agrees at 13 bases. Germline CDR1 SGHTA, CDR2 FQGNSA. V lost 1 base to trimming and J lost 5 bases; unmatched junction nucleotides: 0. There are 15 residues in the CDR3. Here the CDR3 reads CASSLGLAGGDTQYF. The DNA of the CDR3 is TGTGCCAGCAGCTTAGGACTAGCGGGAGGAGATACGCAGTATTTT.

This chain joins TRBV7-9 and TRBJ2-3, with 12 nucleotides matching TRBD2. The CDR3 sequence is 17 residues long. The V gene's germline CDR1 is SEHNR and CDR2 FQNEAQ (reference sequence). The junction had 10 bases not matched to a gene; V was cut back by 5 bases and J by 4 bases. In DNA, the CDR3 is TGTGCCAGCAGCCCCCCAACCGGACTAGCGGGACCAGATACGCAGTATTTT. Its protein product is CASSPPTGLAGPDTQYF.

This clone came up a few times. The chain has TRBV7-2 and TRBJ2-5, with TRBD1 as a possible D gene (6 bases). The CDR3 consists of 16 residues. V was clipped by 3 bases and J by 5 bases, with 19 bases between them. Germline-derived CDR1 and CDR2 are SGHTA and FQGNSA. CDR3 in DNA: TGTGCCAGCAGCTTTGTGACAGGCACCCTATTGGAGACCCAGTACTTC. Encoded protein: CASSFVTGTLLETQYF.

This clone has only one observation. The rearrangement uses TRBV3-1 (or the pseudogene TRBV3-2) and TRBJ2-3; D might be TRBD2 (5 bases). The germline V and J ends were trimmed by 2 bases and 1 base, with 10 bases remaining between them. The CDR3 covers 15 residues. Germline V gene sequence: CDR1 LGHDT, CDR2 YNNKEL (reference sequence). The CDR3 nucleotides read TGTGCCAGCAGCCAACGTAGCGCCCGCACAGATACGCAGTATTTT. Its translation is CASSQRSARTDTQYF.

This chain connects TRBV12-5 to TRBJ2-6; TRBD2 is a possible D gene (6 bases). Germline CDR1 LGHNT, CDR2 FRNRAP. The CDR3 totals 17 residues. Trimming stripped 8 bases from V and 0 bases from J, with 17 bases between. The CDR3 DNA reads TGTGCTAGTTCGGGTGACGCGGGATTCTCTGGGGCCAACGTCCTGACTTTC. This translates into CASSGDAGFSGANVLTF.

This clone was counted between two and nine times. The rearrangement links TRBV10-3 to TRBJ1-2; tentative D call: TRBD1 (5 bases). There are 15 residues in the CDR3. CDR1 is ENHRY, CDR2 SYGVKD, per germline. Trimming shortened V by 4 bases and J by 4 bases, and 16 bases separated the two germline ends. The CDR3 nucleotides read TGTGCCATCAGTGCCGGGGGGAGTTCGAGCTATGGCTACACCTTC. It specifies CAISAGGSSSYGYTF.

The CDR3 DNA is TGTGCCTGGTCCGCCTTGCTCGGCGGCTATGGCTACACCTTC. Protein sequence: CAWSALLGGYGYTF. The chain couples TRBV30 to TRBJ1-2; unclear D gene. This CDR3 has 14 amino acids. Germline V gives CDR1 GTSNPN, CDR2 SVGIG (reference sequence). V was trimmed by 5 bases and J by 4 bases, leaving 17 bases between them.

The J gene is TRBJ2-7, the V gene TRBV27; 7 bases agree with TRBD1. Per the germline V gene, CDR1 is MNHEY and CDR2 is SMNVEV (reference sequence). With 3 bases clipped from V and 3 bases from J, the junction kept 5 bases outside the gene matches. The CDR3 sequence is 14 residues long. CDR3 nucleotides: TGTGCCAGCAGTTTGACAGGGACGGACTACGAGCAGTACTTC. Protein sequence: CASSLTGTDYEQYF.

The CDR3 region is CASRGTGVTEQFF. The CDR3 DNA follows: TGTGCCAGCAGGGGGACTGGGGTCACTGAGCAGTTCTTC. V and J are TRBV2 and TRBJ2-1; perhaps TRBD2 as D (6 bases). V gave up 6 bases and J gave up 9 bases, with 15 bases separating them. Germline loops: CDR1 SNHLY, CDR2 FYNNEI. The CDR3 is 13 residues long.